One and the same sample provided the 21 T cell receptor beta chains below, sequenced in a study of T cells in Graves' hyperthyroidism and ophthalmopathy. There were TCR beta CDR3 regions amplified from RNA transcripts. A first-round RT-PCR of the TCR CDR3 used the HTBI primer set. One entry per CDR3 protein results from TCRdb running MiXCR on the multiplex PCR reads. The sample has 92,000 or so distinct CDR3 sequences, 51% seen once. Sequencing was done on a sample of blood. These receptors were collected from a woman aged 40 to 50 with Graves' hyperthyroidism.

The genes are TRBV7-9 and TRBJ1-6; D is ambiguous. Deletions cut 5 bases from V and 14 bases from J, with 16 bases between. CDR3 length: 13 residues. The germline CDR1 and CDR2 sequences are SEHNR and FQNEAQ (reference sequence). Written as DNA, the CDR3 is TGTGCCAGCAGCCAAGATCCTGTTATGTCCCTCCACTTT. Amino acid sequence: CASSQDPVMSLHF.

In this sample, this clonotype turned up a few times. The junction shows a germline mismatch at one end, possibly a read error. The CDR3 loop is CASKIGQSNTGELFF. Here the CDR3 DNA reads TGTGCCAGCAAAATAGGACAGTCGAACACTGGGGAGCTGTTTTTT. The chain is built from TRBV2 and TRBJ2-2; a weak D match, TRBD1 (6 bases). The CDR3 has 15 amino acids. CDR1 and CDR2 from the germline V gene are SNHLY and FYNNEI.

J is TRBJ2-5 and V is TRBV7-2; 8 nucleotides align to TRBD1. CDR1 and CDR2 (germline): SGHTA, FQGNSA. The CDR3 contains 14 residues. J gave up 6 bases and V 6 bases, and 9 bases lay outside the gene matches. CDR3 protein: CASRVPGGGKTQYF. CDR3 sequence (DNA): TGTGCCAGCAGGGTTCCAGGGGGCGGGAAGACCCAGTACTTC.

This clonotype was counted many times. The rearrangement uses TRBV10-3 and TRBJ1-6; D uncertain. V was clipped by 10 bases and J by 1 base, with 11 bases between them. This CDR3 contains 14 residues. Germline V CDR1 and CDR2: ENHRY, SYGVKD. In nucleotides, the CDR3 is TGTGCCAGCGCGAGGATTTCCTATAATTCACCCCTCCACTTT. As protein: CASARISYNSPLHF.

This clonotype was detected ten times or more. Here the CDR3 reads CASSETQNTGELFF. The CDR3 nucleotides read TGTGCCAGCAGTGAGACTCAGAACACCGGGGAGCTGTTTTTT. V gene TRBV2 combines with J gene TRBJ2-2; D unresolved. V was shortened by 3 bases and J by 1 base, with 6 bases between the two germline ends. The germline CDR1 and CDR2 sequences are SNHLY and FYNNEI. The CDR3 is made up of 14 amino acids.

This clonotype was detected ten times or more. The chain carries TRBV29-1 and TRBJ2-2, with D possibly TRBD1 on 6 matching bases. The germline V gene encodes CDR1 SQVTM and CDR2 ANQGSEA. Trimming stripped 4 bases from V and 1 base from J, with 7 bases between. The CDR3 contains 13 residues. The CDR3 bases are TGCAGCGTTGTGGGACAGAACACCGGGGAGCTGTTTTTT. Its translation: CSVVGQNTGELFF.

This rearrangement joins TRBV29-1 to TRBJ2-7, with TRBD1 matching over 12 bases. CDR1 and CDR2 from the germline V gene are SQVTM and ANQGSEA. V was pared by 2 bases and J by 7 bases, with 9 bases of the junction left unmatched. The CDR3 has 15 amino acids. The CDR3 reads CSVERGTGGFREQYF. The CDR3 nucleotides read TGCAGCGTTGAAAGGGGGACAGGGGGCTTTAGGGAGCAGTACTTC.

This CDR3 is CASGSRPYEQYF. Written as DNA, the CDR3 is TGTGCCAGCGGGAGTCGCCCCTACGAGCAGTACTTC. The chain carries TRBV19 and TRBJ2-7, with D tentatively TRBD2 (6 bases). V shed 9 bases and J shed 2 bases, with 11 bases lying between them. Germline assignment: CDR1 LNHDA and CDR2 SQIVND (reference sequence). The CDR3 runs 12 residues.

This clonotype was counted ten times or more. The chain uses TRBV12-3 or TRBV12-4 and TRBJ1-5; no firm D call. The CDR3 is 15 amino acids. Trimming took off 4 bases at V and 3 bases at J, with 13 bases between the two ends. The CDR3 bases are TGTGCCAGCAGTTCGTATGCCCAGTTCAATCAGCCCCAGCATTTT. As protein: CASSSYAQFNQPQHF.

The chain joins TRBV2 to TRBJ1-2; tentatively, D is TRBD1 (5 bases). Trimming took off 1 base at V and 4 bases at J, with 16 bases between the two ends. Germline lookup yields CDR1 SNHLY and CDR2 FYNNEI. The CDR3 contains 16 residues. This CDR3 is CASSEGGRAASYGYTF. CDR3 in DNA: TGTGCCAGCAGTGAAGGGGGCAGGGCAGCTAGCTATGGCTACACCTTC.

The V call is TRBV7-3, the J call TRBJ2-3; D might be TRBD1 or TRBD2, each matching 6 bases. CDR1 is SGHTA and CDR2 is FQGTGA in the germline V gene. CDR3 length: 16 residues. V was cut by 0 bases and J by 4 bases, with 14 bases left in between. DNA of the CDR3: TGTGCCAGCAGCTTAACGGGGGGCAGTTTAGCAGATACGCAGTATTTT. Protein: CASSLTGGSLADTQYF.

A single count supports this clonotype. The chain combines TRBV7-3 with TRBJ1-2; possibly TRBD1 for D (6 bases). The germline gives CDR1 SGHTA, CDR2 FQGTGA. Trimming took off 4 bases at V and 7 bases at J, with 13 bases between the two ends. The CDR3 has 13 amino acids. The CDR3 loop reads CASSSQGRGGYTF. The CDR3 coding sequence is TGTGCCAGCAGCTCCCAGGGGAGAGGTGGCTACACCTTC.

This clonotype was observed once. It may be a read error: a sequence one base away is much more abundant. The genes are TRBV2 and TRBJ2-3; D uncertain. The germline V gene encodes CDR1 SNHLY and CDR2 FYNNEI. This CDR3 is built from 12 residues. This CDR3 is CASSDESDTLYF. The CDR3, as DNA: TGTGCCAGCAGTGATGAGTCAGATACGCTGTATTTT.

The sample holds a few counts of this clonotype. The rearrangement links TRBV4-1 to TRBJ2-3; unclear D gene. Between the trimmed V and J ends, which lost 2 bases and 3 bases, there was a span of 0 bases. Germline assignment: CDR1 MGHRA and CDR2 YSYEKL. There are 11 residues in the CDR3. CDR3 sequence reads: CASSQTDTQYF. CDR3 nucleotides: TGCGCCAGCAGCCAAACAGATACGCAGTATTTT.

This chain connects TRBV7-2 to TRBJ1-5; 8 bases agree with TRBD1. The V gene's germline CDR1 is SGHTA and CDR2 FQGNSA. This CDR3 contains 14 residues. Trimming removed 5 bases from V and 14 bases from J; junction bases left unmatched: 14. This chain's CDR3 is CASSAGTGETYEHF. CDR3 coding DNA: TGTGCCAGCAGCGCAGGGACAGGAGAAACCTACGAGCATTTT. Drawing the rest from reference TRBV7-2 and TRBJ1-5, the complete variable domain is GAGVSQSPSNKVTEKGKDVELRCDPISGHTALYWYRQSLGQGLEFLIYFQGNSAPDKSGLPSDRFSAERTGGSVSTLTIQRTQQEDSAVYLCASSAGTGETYEHFGDGTRLSIL.

The genes are TRBV10-3 and TRBJ1-5; no clear D. The CDR3 has 16 residues. The germline V gene has CDR1 ENHRY and CDR2 SYGVKD. V gave up 4 bases and J gave up 9 bases, with 22 bases separating them. The CDR3 spells CAISARSDARIWPQHF. The CDR3 nucleotides read TGTGCCATCAGTGCTAGATCCGACGCCAGAATATGGCCCCAGCATTTT.

This clonotype was detected ten times or more. The rearrangement links TRBV4-1 to TRBJ2-7; TRBD2 agrees at 8 bases. The germline CDR1 and CDR2 sequences are MGHRA and YSYEKL. There are 15 residues in the CDR3. V trimming: 0 bases; J trimming: 2 bases; junction bases outside the gene matches: 3. DNA for the CDR3: TGCGCCAGCAGCCAAGAAGTAGCGGGAACCTACGAGCAGTACTTC. Its protein product is CASSQEVAGTYEQYF.

This rearrangement joins TRBV2 to TRBJ1-5, with 7 bases matching TRBD1. This CDR3 contains 14 residues. V shed 8 bases, J shed 3 bases, and the junction held 7 bases outside the gene matches. The germline V gene encodes CDR1 SNHLY and CDR2 FYNNEI. For the CDR3, the DNA is TGTGCCAGCTCTGCGGGACAGAACAATCAGCCCCAGCATTTT. Its protein product is CASSAGQNNQPQHF.

At least ten counts were recorded for this clonotype. The CDR3 DNA reads TGTGCCAGCAGTCCTACTTGGGTGAACACTGAAGCTTTCTTT. It encodes CASSPTWVNTEAFF. This rearrangement joins TRBV25-1 to TRBJ1-1; D is undetermined. CDR1 is MGHDK, CDR2 SYGVNS, per germline. The CDR3 has 14 residues. Between the trimmed V and J ends, which lost 5 bases and 0 bases, there was a span of 10 bases.

Notes on this clonotype: The junction and the germline gene differ at one end; a read error may be behind it. The chain uses TRBV6-5 and TRBJ2-3; TRBD2 matches 7 bases. Germline V gene lookup returns CDR1 MNHEY and CDR2 SVGAGI. This CDR3 contains 14 residues. The CDR3 loop is CVSSPAGLTDTQYF. CDR3 DNA sequence: TGTGTCAGCAGCCCAGCGGGACTCACAGATACGCAGTATTTT.

This clonotype has more than one count but fewer than ten. The V gene is TRBV11-3, the J gene TRBJ2-5; D may be TRBD1 (6 bases). Looked up from germline, CDR1 is SGHNT and CDR2 is YENEEA. This CDR3 contains 13 residues. With 0 bases removed from V and 4 bases from J, the gap between germline ends came to 6 bases. The CDR3 loop is CASSLEGAETQYF. The CDR3 DNA reads TGTGCCAGCAGCTTAGAGGGGGCAGAGACCCAGTACTTC.